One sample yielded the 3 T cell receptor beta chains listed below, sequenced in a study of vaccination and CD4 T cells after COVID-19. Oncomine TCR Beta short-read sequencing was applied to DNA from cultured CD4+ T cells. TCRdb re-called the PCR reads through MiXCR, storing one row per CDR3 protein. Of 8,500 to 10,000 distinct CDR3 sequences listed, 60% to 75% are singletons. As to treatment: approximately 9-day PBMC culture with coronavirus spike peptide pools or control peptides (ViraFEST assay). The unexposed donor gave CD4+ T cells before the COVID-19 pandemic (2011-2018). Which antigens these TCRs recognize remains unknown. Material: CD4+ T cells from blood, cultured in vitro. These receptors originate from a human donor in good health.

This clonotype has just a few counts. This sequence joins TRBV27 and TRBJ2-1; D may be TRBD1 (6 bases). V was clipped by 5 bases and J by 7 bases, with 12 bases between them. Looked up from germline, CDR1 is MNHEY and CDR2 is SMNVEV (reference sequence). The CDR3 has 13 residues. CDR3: CASSPWDKNEQFF. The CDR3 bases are TGTGCCAGCAGTCCCTGGGACAAAAATGAGCAGTTCTTC.

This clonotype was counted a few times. The CDR3 loop reads CASSLWRQSTEAFF. The CDR3 bases are TGTGCCAGCAGCTTATGGCGACAGAGCACTGAAGCTTTCTTT. The V and J genes are TRBV7-2 and TRBJ1-1, with D possibly matching TRBD1 (5 bases). Germline V gives CDR1 SGHTA, CDR2 FQGNSA. The V gene lost 2 bases and the J gene lost 4 bases, with 11 bases spanning the gap. The CDR3 loop spans 14 amino acids.

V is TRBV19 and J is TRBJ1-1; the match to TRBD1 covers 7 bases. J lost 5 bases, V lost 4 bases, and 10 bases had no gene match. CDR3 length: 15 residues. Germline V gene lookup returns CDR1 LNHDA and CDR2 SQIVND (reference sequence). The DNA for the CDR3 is TGTGCCAGTAGTACAACAGGGGTTAAGGGTACTGAAGCTTTCTTT. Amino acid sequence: CASSTTGVKGTEAFF.